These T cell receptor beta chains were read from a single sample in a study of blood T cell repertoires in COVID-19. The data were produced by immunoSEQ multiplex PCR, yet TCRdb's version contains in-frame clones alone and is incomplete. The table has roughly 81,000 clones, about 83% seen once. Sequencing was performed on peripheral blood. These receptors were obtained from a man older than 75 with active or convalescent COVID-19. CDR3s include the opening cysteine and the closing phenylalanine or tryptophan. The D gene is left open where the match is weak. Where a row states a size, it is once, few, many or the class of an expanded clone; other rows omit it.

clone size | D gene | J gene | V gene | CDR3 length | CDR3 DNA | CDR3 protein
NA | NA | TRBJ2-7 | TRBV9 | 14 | TGTGCCAGCAGCGCAACGACTACCACCTACGAGCAGTACTTC | CASSATTTTYEQYF
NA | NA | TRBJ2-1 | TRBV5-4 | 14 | TGTGCCAGCAGCTTGTCAGCAGGGGTCAATGAGCAGTTCTTC | CASSLSAGVNEQFF
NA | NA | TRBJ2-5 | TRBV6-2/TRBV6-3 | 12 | TGTGCCAGCAGCCCCACCTGGCAGACCCAGTACTTC | CASSPTWQTQYF
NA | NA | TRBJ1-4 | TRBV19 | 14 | TGTGCCAGTAAGACAGAACCAACTAATGAAAAACTGTTTTTT | CASKTEPTNEKLFF
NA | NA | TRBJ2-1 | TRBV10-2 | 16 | TGCGCCAGCAGTGCATTAAGCGGGTACTCCTACAATGAGCAGTTCTTC | CASSALSGYSYNEQFF
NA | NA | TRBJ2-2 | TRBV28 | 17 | TGTGCCAGCAGTTTAAATTCGGGCAGGGGAGCCACCGGGGAGCTGTTTTTT | CASSLNSGRGATGELFF
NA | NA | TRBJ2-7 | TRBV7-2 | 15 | TGTGCCAGCAGAGGCGGCGGGATCCCCTCCTACGAGCAGTACTTC | CASRGGGIPSYEQYF
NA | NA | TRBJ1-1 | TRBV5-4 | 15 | TGTGCCAGCAGCTCCAGCAGACAGCTGAACACTGAAGCTTTCTTT | CASSSSRQLNTEAFF
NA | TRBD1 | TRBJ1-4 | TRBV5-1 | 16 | TGCGCCAGCAGCTTGGGAAGTTCGGGACAGAATGAAAAACTGTTTTTT | CASSLGSSGQNEKLFF
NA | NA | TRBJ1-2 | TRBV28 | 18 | TGTGCCAGCAGTTCCCCAGGGTCCTCCGGCTCAACTAACTATGGCTACACCTTC | CASSSPGSSGSTNYGYTF
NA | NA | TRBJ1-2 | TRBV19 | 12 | TGTGCCAGTAGTAACAGGGAATATGGCTACACCTTC | CASSNREYGYTF
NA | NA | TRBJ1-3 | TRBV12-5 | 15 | TGTGCTAGTGGTTTCCAGGGGAAGTATGGAAACACCATATATTTT | CASGFQGKYGNTIYF
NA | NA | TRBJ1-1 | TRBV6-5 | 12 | TGTGCCAGCCGGGGGGGGAAGACTGAAGCTTTCTTT | CASRGGKTEAFF
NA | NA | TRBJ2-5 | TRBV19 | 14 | TGTGCCAGTAAATCGAGGCGGAACCAAGAGACCCAGTACTTC | CASKSRRNQETQYF
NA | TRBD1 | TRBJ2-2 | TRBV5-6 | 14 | TGTGCCAGCACCCCGACAGGGATGACCGGGGAGCTGTTTTTT | CASTPTGMTGELFF
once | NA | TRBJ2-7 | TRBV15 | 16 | TGTGCCACCAGCACGAGCAAGGGGATATCGGCCTACGAGCAGTACTTC | CATSTSKGISAYEQYF
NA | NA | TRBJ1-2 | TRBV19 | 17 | TGTGCCAGTAGTATAGGGGATTTGAAGGGGCGGACCGCTGGCTACACCTTC | CASSIGDLKGRTAGYTF
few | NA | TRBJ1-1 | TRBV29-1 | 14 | TGCAGCGTGCGATTCGGCCAGGGGAACACTGAAGCTTTCTTT | CSVRFGQGNTEAFF
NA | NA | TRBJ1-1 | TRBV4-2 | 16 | TGTGCCAGCAGCCAAGACCCGCTCCAGGGGAACACTGAAGCTTTCTTT | CASSQDPLQGNTEAFF
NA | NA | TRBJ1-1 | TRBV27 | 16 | TGTGCCAGCAGTTTATCAGGCAGAACGACAAACACTGAAGCTTTCTTT | CASSLSGRTTNTEAFF
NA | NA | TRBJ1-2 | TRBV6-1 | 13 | TGTGCCAGCAGTGAGTCTGCTAACTATGGCTACACCTTC | CASSESANYGYTF
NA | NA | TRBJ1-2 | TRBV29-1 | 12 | TGCAGCGTCTCAGGGCAGGGGCATGGCTACACCTTC | CSVSGQGHGYTF
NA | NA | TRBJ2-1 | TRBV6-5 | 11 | TGTGCCAGCAGTTTCAACAGGGAGCAGTTCTTC | CASSFNREQFF
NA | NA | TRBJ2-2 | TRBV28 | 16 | TGTGCCAGCAGTTTAACAAGCGGCCAGAACACCGGGGAGCTGTTTTTT | CASSLTSGQNTGELFF
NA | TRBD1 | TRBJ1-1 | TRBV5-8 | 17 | TGTGCCAGCAGCTTCCACCGGGGACAGGGGGCAAGGACTGAAGCTTTCTTT | CASSFHRGQGARTEAFF
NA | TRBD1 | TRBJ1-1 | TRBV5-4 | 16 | TGTGCCAGCAGGCAGACAGGGGGCGGAGGGAACACTGAAGCTTTCTTT | CASRQTGGGGNTEAFF
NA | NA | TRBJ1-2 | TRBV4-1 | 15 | TGCGCCAGCAGCCAAGGGTCAGGGCTCAACTATGGCTACACCTTC | CASSQGSGLNYGYTF
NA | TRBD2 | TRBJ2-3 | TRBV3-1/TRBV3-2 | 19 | TGTGCCAGCAGCCAAGATCGCGGGCGGGAGGGCCGGAGCACAGATACGCAGTATTTT | CASSQDRGREGRSTDTQYF
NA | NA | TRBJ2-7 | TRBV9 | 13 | TGTGCCAGCAGCGTAGCGCTGGACAACGAGCAGTACTTC | CASSVALDNEQYF
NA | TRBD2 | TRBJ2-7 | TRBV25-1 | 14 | TGTGCCACTCCCGGGACTAGCGGGAGATACGAGCAGTACTTC | CATPGTSGRYEQYF
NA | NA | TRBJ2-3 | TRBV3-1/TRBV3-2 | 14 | TGTGCCAGCAGCCAACCTCTCGGGACAGATACGCAGTATTTT | CASSQPLGTDTQYF
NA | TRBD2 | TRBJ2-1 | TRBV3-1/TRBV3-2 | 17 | TGTGCCAGCAGCCAAGAAGTTCTAGCGGGAGCCCACAATGAGCAGTTCTTC | CASSQEVLAGAHNEQFF
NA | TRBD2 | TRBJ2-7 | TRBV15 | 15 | TGTGCCACCAGCGAGGGGGGACTAGTCTCCTACGAGCAGTACTTC | CATSEGGLVSYEQYF
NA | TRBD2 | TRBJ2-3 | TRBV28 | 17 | TGTGCCAGCAGCCGTAGCGGGAGGGCCCTCGGGCCAGATACGCAGTATTTT | CASSRSGRALGPDTQYF
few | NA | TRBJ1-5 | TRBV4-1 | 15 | TGCGCCAGCAGCCAGATGGACAGCCGCAATCAGCCCCAGCATTTT | CASSQMDSRNQPQHF
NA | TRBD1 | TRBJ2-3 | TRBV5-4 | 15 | TGTGCCAGCAGGTTGGACAGGGGTGAGACAGATACGCAGTATTTT | CASRLDRGETDTQYF
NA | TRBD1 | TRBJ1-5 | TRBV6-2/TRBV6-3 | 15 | TGTGCCAGCAGTGAGACAGGGGCACCCAATCAGCCCCAGCATTTT | CASSETGAPNQPQHF
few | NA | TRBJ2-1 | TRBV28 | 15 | TGTGCCAGCAGTTTTTTTAGTCTACGCTACAATGAGCAGTTCTTC | CASSFFSLRYNEQFF
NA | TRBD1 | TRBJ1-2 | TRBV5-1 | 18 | TGCGCCAGCAGCTTGGCCTTGGGACAGGGTAGTTTAAGGACTGGCTACACCTTC | CASSLALGQGSLRTGYTF
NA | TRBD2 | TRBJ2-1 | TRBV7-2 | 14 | TGTGCCAGCAGCCGGGGACTAGCGGACAATGAGCAGTTCTTC | CASSRGLADNEQFF
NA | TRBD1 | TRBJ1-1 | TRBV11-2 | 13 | TGTGCCAGCAGCCGGGACAGGGGGCGGGAAGCTTTCTTT | CASSRDRGREAFF
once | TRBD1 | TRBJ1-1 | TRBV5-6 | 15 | TGTGCCAGCAGCTTGGGGACAGGGGCGAACACTGAAGCTTTCTTT | CASSLGTGANTEAFF
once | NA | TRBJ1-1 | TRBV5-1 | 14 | TGCGCCAGCAGCTCCGGCCCGGGGGACACTGAAGCTTTCTTT | CASSSGPGDTEAFF
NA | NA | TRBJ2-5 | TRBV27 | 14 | TGTGCCAGCAGCCCCTCCAGGAACGTGGAGACCCAGTACTTC | CASSPSRNVETQYF